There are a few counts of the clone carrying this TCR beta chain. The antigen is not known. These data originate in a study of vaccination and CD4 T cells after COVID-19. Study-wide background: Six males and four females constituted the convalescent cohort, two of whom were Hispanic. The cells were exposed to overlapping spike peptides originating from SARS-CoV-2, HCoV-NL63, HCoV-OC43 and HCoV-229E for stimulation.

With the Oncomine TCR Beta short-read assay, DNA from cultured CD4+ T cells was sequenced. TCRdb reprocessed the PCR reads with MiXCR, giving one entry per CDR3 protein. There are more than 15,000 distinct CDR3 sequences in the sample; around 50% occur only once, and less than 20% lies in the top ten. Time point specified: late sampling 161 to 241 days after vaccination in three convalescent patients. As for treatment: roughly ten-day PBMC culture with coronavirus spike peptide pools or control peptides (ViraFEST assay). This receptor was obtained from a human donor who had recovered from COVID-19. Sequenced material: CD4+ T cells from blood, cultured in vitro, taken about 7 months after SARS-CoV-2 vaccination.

The CDR3 here is CSAGGGWEPQHF. CDR3 bases: TGCAGTGCCGGGGGAGGGTGGGAGCCCCAGCATTTT. The chain has TRBV20-1 and TRBJ1-5; D possibly corresponds to TRBD1 (5 bases). The length of the CDR3 is 12 residues. V was pared by 6 bases and J by 8 bases, with 14 bases between. Germline V gives CDR1 DFQATT, CDR2 SNEGSKA (reference sequence).